One and the same sample provided the 5 T cell receptor beta chains below, sequenced in a study of T cell responses to AZD1222 COVID-19 vaccine. Data came from immunoSEQ multiplex PCR; TCRdb stores just in-frame clones and leaves some out. The sample includes approximately 70,000 clones, approximately 89% of them seen just once. The sample was peripheral blood, taken 28 days after the second dose of the MenACWY control vaccine. The receptors come from an adult who received the MenACWY meningococcal vaccine as a control.

This chain connects TRBV12-3 or TRBV12-4 to TRBJ1-1; D unresolved. V was shortened by 2 bases and J by 5 bases, with 9 bases between the two germline ends. This CDR3 region has 13 residues. The CDR3 DNA reads TGTGCCAGCAGTTTAAGAGGCGGGACTGAAGCTTTCTTT. It yields the protein CASSLRGGTEAFF.

V usage is TRBV19 and J usage is TRBJ2-7; the D is unclear. The V and J ends lost 3 bases and 2 bases respectively, with 8 bases between them. CDR3 size: 13 residues. Per the germline V gene, CDR1 is LNHDA and CDR2 is SQIVND (reference sequence). CDR3 coding DNA: TGTGCCAGTAGTATTCGTATAACCTACGAGCAGTACTTC. Protein product: CASSIRITYEQYF.

Regarding this clone: Other DNA sequences in this specimen translate into the identical CDR3. This chain joins TRBV30 and TRBJ1-4; D ambiguous. Germline CDR1 is GTSNPN and CDR2 is SVGIG (reference sequence). The length of the CDR3 is 13 residues. V was clipped by 0 bases and J by 5 bases, with 7 bases between them. The CDR3, as DNA: TGTGCCTGGAGTGTCGGCGGAAATGAAAAACTGTTTTTT. Residues: CAWSVGGNEKLFF.

This chain connects TRBV2 to TRBJ2-3, with a tentative D call TRBD2 (6 bases). This CDR3 contains 14 residues. V was clipped by 5 bases and J by 1 base, with 10 bases between them. Germline lookup yields CDR1 SNHLY and CDR2 FYNNEI. CDR3 in amino acids: CASSFSGGTDTQYF. The CDR3 region has the DNA TGTGCCAGCAGTTTTAGCGGTGGCACAGATACGCAGTATTTT. Based on the CDR3 plus reference TRBV2 and TRBJ2-3, the full variable domain is EPEVTQTPSHQVTQMGQEVILRCVPISNHLYFYWYRQILGQKVEFLVSFYNNEISEKSEIFDDQFSVERPDGSNFTLKIRSTKLEDSAMYFCASSFSGGTDTQYFGPGTRLTVL.

The chain joins TRBV5-1 to TRBJ1-4; D perhaps matches TRBD1 (5 bases). The CDR3 runs to 15 residues. V was cut by 4 bases and J by 2 bases, with 12 bases left in between. From germline, CDR1 is SGHRS and CDR2 YFSETQ. CDR3 sequence (DNA): TGCGCCAGCAGCCCCTTGGGGACTACTAATGAAAAACTGTTTTTT. It encodes CASSPLGTTNEKLFF.